This note documents a single TCR beta chain sequence. This sample is drawn from a study of blood T cell repertoires in COVID-19. The CDR3 length is 14 residues. The assay was immunoSEQ multiplex PCR, and TCRdb's table has in-frame clones only and misses some. Of about 280,000 clones listed, approximately 82% are singletons. The participants were between about 18 and 90 years old and came from 24 US areas. Participants' own reports of clinical history determined their cohort assignment. What was sequenced was PBMCs or T cells enriched from blood (not recorded which). V gene TRBV21-1 combines with J gene TRBJ1-2. TRBV21-1 is deemed a pseudogene. The TCR originated in a man aged 35-49 years who had been exposed to COVID-19. CDR3 in DNA: TGTGCCAGCAGCAACGTCCCGGGGAGCTATGGCTACACCTTC. Its translation: CASSNVPGSYGYTF.